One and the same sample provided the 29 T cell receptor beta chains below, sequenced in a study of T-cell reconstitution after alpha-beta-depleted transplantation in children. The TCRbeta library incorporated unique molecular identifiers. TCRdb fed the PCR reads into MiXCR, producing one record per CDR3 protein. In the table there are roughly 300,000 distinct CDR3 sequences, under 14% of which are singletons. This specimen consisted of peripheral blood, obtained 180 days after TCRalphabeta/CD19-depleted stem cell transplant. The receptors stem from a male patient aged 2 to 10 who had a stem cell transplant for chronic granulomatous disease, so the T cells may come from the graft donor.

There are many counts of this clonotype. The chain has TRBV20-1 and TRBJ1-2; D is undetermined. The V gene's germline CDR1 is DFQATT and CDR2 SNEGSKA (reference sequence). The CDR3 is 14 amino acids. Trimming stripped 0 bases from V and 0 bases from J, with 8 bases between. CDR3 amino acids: CSARDDSSNYGYTF. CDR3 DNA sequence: TGCAGTGCTAGAGACGACTCCTCTAACTATGGCTACACCTTC.

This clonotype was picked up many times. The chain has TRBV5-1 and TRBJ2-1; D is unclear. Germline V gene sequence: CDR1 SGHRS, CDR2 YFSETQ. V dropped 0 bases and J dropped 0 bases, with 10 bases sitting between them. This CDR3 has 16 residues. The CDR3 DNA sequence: TGCGCCAGCAGCTTGGGACCGAAACTCTCCTACAATGAGCAGTTCTTC. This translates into CASSLGPKLSYNEQFF.

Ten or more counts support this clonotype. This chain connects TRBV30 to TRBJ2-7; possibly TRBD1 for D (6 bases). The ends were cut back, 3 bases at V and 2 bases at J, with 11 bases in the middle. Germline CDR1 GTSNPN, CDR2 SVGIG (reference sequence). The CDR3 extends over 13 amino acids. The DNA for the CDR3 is TGTGCCTGGAGATACCAGGGGACCTACGAGCAGTACTTC. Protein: CAWRYQGTYEQYF. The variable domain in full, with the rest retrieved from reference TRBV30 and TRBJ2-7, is SQTIHQWPATLVQPVGSPLSLECTVEGTSNPNLYWYRQAAGRGLQLLFYSVGIGQISSEVPQNLSASRPQDRQFILSSKKLLLSDSGFYLCAWRYQGTYEQYFGPGTRLTVT.

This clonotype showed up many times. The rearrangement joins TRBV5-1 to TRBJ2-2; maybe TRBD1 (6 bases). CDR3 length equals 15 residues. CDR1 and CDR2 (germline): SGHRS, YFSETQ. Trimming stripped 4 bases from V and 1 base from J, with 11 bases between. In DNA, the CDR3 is TGCGCCAGCAGCACACAGGGAAAGAACACCGGGGAGCTGTTTTTT. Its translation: CASSTQGKNTGELFF.

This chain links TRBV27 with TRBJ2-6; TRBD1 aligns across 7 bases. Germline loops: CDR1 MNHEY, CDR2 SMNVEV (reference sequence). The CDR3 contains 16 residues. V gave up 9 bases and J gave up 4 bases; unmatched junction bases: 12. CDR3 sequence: CASKTEQGSGANVLTF. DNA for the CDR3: TGTGCCAGTAAAACGGAACAGGGGTCCGGGGCCAACGTCCTGACTTTC.

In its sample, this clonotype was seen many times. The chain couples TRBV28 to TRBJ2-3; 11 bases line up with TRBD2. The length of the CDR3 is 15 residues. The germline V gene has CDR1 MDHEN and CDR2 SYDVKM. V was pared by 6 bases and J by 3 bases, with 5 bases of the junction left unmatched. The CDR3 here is CASRKTSGKTDTQYF. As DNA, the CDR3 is TGTGCCAGCAGAAAGACTAGCGGGAAAACAGATACGCAGTATTTT.

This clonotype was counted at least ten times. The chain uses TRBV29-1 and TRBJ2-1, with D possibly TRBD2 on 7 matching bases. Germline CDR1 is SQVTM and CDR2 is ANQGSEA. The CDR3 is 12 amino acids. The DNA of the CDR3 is TGCAGTGGGGGGCGGGAGAACAATGAGCAGTTCTTC. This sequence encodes CSGGRENNEQFF.

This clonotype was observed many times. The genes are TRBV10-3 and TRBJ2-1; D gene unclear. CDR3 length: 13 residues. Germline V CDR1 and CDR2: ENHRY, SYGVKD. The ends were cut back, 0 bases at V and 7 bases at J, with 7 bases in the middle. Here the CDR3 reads CAISESLSNEQFF. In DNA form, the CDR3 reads TGTGCCATCAGTGAGTCGTTGAGTAATGAGCAGTTCTTC.

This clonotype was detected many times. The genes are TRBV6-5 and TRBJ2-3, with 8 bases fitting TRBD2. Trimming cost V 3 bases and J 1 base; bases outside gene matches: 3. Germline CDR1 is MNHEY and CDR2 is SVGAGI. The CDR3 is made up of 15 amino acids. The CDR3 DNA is TGTGCCAGCAGTTATGGGCGGGGGGGCACAGATACGCAGTATTTT. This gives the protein CASSYGRGGTDTQYF.

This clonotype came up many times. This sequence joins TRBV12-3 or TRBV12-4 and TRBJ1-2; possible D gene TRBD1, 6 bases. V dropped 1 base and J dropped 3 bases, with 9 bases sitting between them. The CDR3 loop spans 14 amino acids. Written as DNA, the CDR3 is TGTGCCAGCAGTTTAGGGGGGCAGGACTATGGCTACACCTTC. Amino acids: CASSLGGQDYGYTF.

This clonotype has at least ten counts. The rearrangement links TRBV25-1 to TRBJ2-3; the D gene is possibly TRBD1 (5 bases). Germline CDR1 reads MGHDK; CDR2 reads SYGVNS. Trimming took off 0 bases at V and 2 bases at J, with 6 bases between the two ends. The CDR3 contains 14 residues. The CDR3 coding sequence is TGTGCCAGCAGTGAATACAGGGACACAGATACGCAGTATTTT. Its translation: CASSEYRDTDTQYF.

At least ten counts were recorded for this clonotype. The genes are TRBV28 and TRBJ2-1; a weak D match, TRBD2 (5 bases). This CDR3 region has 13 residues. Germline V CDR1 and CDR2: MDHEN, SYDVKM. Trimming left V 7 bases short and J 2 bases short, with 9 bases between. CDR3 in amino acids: CASMEVTYNEQFF. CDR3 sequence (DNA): TGTGCCAGCATGGAGGTAACCTACAATGAGCAGTTCTTC.

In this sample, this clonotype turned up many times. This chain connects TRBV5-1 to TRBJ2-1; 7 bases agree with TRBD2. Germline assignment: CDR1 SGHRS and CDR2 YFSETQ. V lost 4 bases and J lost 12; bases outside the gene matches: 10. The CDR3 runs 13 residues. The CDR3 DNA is TGCGCCAGCAGCCTGGGGGGGAATCGGGGGCAGTTCTTC. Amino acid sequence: CASSLGGNRGQFF. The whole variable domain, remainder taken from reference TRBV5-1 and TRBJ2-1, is KAGVTQTPRYLIKTRGQQVTLSCSPISGHRSVSWYQQTPGQGLQFLFEYFSETQRNKGNFPGRFSGRQFSNSRSEMNVSTLELGDSALYLCASSLGGNRGQFFGPGTRLTVL.

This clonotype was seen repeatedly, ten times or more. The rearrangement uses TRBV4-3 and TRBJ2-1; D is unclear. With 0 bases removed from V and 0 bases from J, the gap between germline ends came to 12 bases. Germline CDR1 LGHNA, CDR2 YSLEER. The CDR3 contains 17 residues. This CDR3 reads CASSQEPGPYSYNEQFF. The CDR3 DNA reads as TGCGCCAGCAGCCAAGAACCGGGCCCCTACTCCTACAATGAGCAGTTCTTC.

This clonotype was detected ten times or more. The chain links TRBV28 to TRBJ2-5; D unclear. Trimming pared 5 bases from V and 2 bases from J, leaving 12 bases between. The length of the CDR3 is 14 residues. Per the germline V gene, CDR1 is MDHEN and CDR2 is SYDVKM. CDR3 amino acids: CASSPGGDQETQYF. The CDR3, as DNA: TGTGCCAGCAGTCCTGGTGGGGATCAAGAGACCCAGTACTTC.

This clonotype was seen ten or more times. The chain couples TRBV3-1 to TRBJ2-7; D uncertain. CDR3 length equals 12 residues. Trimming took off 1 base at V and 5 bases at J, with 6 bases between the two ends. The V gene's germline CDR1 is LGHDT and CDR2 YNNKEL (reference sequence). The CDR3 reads CASSQATHEQYF. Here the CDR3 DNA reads TGTGCCAGCAGCCAAGCCACCCACGAGCAGTACTTC.

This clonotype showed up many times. The CDR3 DNA reads as TGTGCCAGCAGCTTGGCTTTGGTCGGACCCCCATACGGGGAGCTGTTTTTT. This codes for CASSLALVGPPYGELFF. The chain recombines TRBV5-5 with TRBJ2-2; D not certain. Trimming cost V 0 bases and J 7 bases, with 19 bases left between them. Germline CDR1 and CDR2: SGHKS and YYEKEE (reference sequence). CDR3 length equals 17 residues.

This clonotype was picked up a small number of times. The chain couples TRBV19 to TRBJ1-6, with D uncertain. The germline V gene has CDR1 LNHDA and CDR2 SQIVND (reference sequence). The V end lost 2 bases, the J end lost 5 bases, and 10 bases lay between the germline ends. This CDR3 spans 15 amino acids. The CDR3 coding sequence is TGTGCCAGTAGTATACGGGCAGGAAATAATTCACCCCTCCACTTT. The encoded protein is CASSIRAGNNSPLHF.

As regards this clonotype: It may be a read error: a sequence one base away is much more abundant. The CDR3 bases are TGTGCCAGCAGCCTTGATGGGGGGCCCAGCACAGATACGCAGTCTTTT. It specifies CASSLDGGPSTDTQSF. This chain joins TRBV9 and TRBJ2-3; D could derive from TRBD1 or TRBD2 (6 bases each). Germline lookup yields CDR1 SGDLS and CDR2 YYNGEE. There are 16 residues in the CDR3.

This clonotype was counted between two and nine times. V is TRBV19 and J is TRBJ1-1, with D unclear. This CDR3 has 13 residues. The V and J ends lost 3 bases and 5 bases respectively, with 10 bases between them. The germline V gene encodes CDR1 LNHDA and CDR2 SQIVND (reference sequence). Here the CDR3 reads CASSMVGRTEAFF. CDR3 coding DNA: TGTGCCAGTAGTATGGTAGGGAGGACTGAAGCTTTCTTT.

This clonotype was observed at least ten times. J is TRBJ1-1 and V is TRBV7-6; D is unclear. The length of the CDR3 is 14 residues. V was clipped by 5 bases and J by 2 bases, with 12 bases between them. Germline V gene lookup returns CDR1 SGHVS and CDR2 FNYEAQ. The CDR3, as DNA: TGTGCCAGCAGCCCCCGCGGATCCAACACTGAAGCTTTCTTT. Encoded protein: CASSPRGSNTEAFF.

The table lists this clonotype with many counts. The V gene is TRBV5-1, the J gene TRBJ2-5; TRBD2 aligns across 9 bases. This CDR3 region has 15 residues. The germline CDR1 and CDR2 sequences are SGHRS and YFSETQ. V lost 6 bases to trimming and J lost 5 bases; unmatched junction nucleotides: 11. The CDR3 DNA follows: TGCGCCAGCACGGCAAGCGGGAGGCCGCATGAGACCCAGTACTTC. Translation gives CASTASGRPHETQYF.

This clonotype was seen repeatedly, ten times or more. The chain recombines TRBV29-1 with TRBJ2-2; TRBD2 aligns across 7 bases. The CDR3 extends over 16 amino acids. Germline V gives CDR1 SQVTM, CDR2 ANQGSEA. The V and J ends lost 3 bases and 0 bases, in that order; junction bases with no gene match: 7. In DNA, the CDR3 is TGCAGCGTTGATACCGAGCGGGGATCGAACACCGGGGAGCTGTTTTTT. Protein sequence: CSVDTERGSNTGELFF.

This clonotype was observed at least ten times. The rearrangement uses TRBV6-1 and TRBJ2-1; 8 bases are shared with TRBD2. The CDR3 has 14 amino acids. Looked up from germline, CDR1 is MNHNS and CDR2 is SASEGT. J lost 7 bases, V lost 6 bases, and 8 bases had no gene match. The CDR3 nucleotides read TGTGCCAGCAGGCCGGGACTAGGTCCTAATGAGCAGTTCTTC. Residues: CASRPGLGPNEQFF.

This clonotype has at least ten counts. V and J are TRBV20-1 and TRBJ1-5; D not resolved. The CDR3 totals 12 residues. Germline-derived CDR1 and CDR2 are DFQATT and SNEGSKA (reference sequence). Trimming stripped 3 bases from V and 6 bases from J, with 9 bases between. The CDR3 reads CSASPNGQPQHF. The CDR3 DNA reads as TGCAGTGCTAGTCCAAACGGTCAGCCCCAGCATTTT.

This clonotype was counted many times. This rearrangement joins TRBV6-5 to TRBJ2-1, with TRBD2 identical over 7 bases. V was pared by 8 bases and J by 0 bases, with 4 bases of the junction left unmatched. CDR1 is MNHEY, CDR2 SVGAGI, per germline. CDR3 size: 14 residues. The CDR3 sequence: CASSGGDSYNEQFF. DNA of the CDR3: TGTGCCAGCTCGGGGGGAGACTCCTACAATGAGCAGTTCTTC.

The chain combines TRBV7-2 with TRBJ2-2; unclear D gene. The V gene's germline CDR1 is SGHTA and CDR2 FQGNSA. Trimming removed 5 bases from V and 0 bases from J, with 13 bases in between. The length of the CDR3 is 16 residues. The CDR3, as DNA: TGTGCCAGCAGCCCCAGGAAGGGTCCGAACACCGGGGAGCTGTTTTTT. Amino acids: CASSPRKGPNTGELFF.

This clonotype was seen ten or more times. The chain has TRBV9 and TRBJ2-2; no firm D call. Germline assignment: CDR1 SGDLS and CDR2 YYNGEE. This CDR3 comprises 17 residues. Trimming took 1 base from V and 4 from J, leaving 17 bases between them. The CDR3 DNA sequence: TGTGCCAGCAGCGTACGGCCTCGGGCTATAGCCACCGGGGAGCTGTTTTTT. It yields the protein CASSVRPRAIATGELFF.

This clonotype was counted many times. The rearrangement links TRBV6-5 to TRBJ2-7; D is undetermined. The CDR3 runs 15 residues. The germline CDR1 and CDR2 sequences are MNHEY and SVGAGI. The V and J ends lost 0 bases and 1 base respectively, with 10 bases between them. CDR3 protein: CASSYSFGYSYEQYF. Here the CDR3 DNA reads TGTGCCAGCAGTTACTCGTTCGGATATTCCTACGAGCAGTACTTC.